This T cell receptor (beta chain) was found in a study of T cell responses to AZD1222 COVID-19 vaccine. Study as a whole: Combined were second doses at about 4 or about 12 weeks.

The germline V and J ends were trimmed by 0 bases and 1 base, with 10 bases remaining between them. Germline values: CDR1 LGHDT, CDR2 YNNKEL (reference sequence). There are 16 residues in the CDR3. To note about this clone: Its matching antigen is unknown.

Whole-study findings and limits: Seropositive AZD1222 recipients at baseline numbered only five or six. Possibly, clonal diversity was underestimated; donors were largely white British and included more females. Regions left unmutated in variants are reportedly the target of nearly half of spike-specific TCRs.

The assay was immunoSEQ multiplex PCR, and TCRdb's table has in-frame clones only and misses some. The repertoire consists of some 170,000 clones, with approximately 93% occurring once and the leading ten covering approximately 0.88%. Here the sequenced sample was peripheral blood, taken on day 0 of AZD1222 vaccination. The rearrangement joins TRBV3-1 (or the pseudogene TRBV3-2) to TRBJ1-5; D may be TRBD1 (5 bases). This TCR derives from an adult in good health. The CDR3 reads CASSQDGGISNQPQHF. CDR3 sequence (DNA): TGTGCCAGCAGCCAAGATGGGGGGATAAGCAATCAGCCCCAGCATTTT.